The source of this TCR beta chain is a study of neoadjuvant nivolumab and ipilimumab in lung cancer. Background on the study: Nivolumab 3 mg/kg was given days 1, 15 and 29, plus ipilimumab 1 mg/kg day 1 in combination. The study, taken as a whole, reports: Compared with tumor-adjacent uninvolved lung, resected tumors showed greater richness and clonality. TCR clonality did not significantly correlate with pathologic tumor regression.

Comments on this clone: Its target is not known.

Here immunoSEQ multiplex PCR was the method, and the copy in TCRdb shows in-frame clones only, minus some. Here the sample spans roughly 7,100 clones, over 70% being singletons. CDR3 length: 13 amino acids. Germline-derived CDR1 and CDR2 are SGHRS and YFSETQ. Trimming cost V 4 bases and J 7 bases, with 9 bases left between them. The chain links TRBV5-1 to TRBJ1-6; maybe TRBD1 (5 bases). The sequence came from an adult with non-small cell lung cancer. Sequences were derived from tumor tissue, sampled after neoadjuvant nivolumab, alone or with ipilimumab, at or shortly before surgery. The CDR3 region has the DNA TGCGCCAGCAGCGCCGGGGGGAATTCACCCCTCCACTTT. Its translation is CASSAGGNSPLHF. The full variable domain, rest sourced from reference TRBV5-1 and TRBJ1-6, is KAGVTQTPRYLIKTRGQQVTLSCSPISGHRSVSWYQQTPGQGLQFLFEYFSETQRNKGNFPGRFSGRQFSNSRSEMNVSTLELGDSALYLCASSAGGNSPLHFGNGTRLTVT.